This record concerns one TCR beta chain sequence. The target antigen is unknown. Germline-derived CDR1 and CDR2 are MNHEY and SVGAGI. Deletions cut 5 bases from V and 5 bases from J, with 15 bases between. This CDR3 has 14 amino acids. This record belongs to a study of cytomegalovirus exposure and HLA in healthy donors. Study details: Caucasian-associated ancestry cluster membership applied to approximately 81% of around 400 genotyped donors. Study conclusions and caveats: The likely explanation for a cluster of highly shared sequence variants was sequencing artifact.

The study ran its PCR with 60 Vbeta and 13 Jbeta primers. Produced via immunoSEQ multiplex PCR; TCRdb's table is partial and in-frame only. The profile shows 150,000 to 250,000 clones, 82% of them singletons. The sequencing sample was made of PBMCs. The sequence was collected from a woman in her 50s in good health and CMV-seropositive. The genes are TRBV6-5 and TRBJ1-2; the D gene is possibly TRBD1 (5 bases). The CDR3 is CASSPLFGGYGYTF. The CDR3 DNA reads TGTGCCAGCAGTCCCCTCTTCGGGGGGTATGGCTACACCTTC.